Listed here are 12 T cell receptor beta chains from one sample, sequenced in a study of PD-L1 blockade in urothelial cancer. Specified time point: pretreatment peripheral blood. The protocol was immunoSEQ multiplex PCR, while the TCRdb copy is restricted to in-frame clones and leaves out a portion. The sample gives 70,000 to 100,000 clones, 80% to 85% of which show up once; around 2% is in the top ten. The sequenced sample was PBMCs, obtained around atezolizumab (anti-PD-L1) treatment. Receptors originate from a man in his 60s with urothelial cancer.

The chain links TRBV4-2 to TRBJ2-3; D is unresolved. This CDR3 is built from 14 residues. The V end was cut by 4 bases, the J end by 1 base, with 9 bases between. In germline, CDR1 is LGHNA, CDR2 YNFKEQ. CDR3 sequence: CASSLTPGTDTQYF. For the CDR3, the DNA is TGTGCCAGCAGCCTAACTCCGGGCACAGATACGCAGTATTTT.

J is TRBJ2-7 and V is TRBV9; the D gene is possibly TRBD2 (5 bases). The germline V gene encodes CDR1 SGDLS and CDR2 YYNGEE. With 4 bases removed from V and 2 bases from J, the gap between germline ends came to 13 bases. The CDR3 is 14 residues long. Here the CDR3 DNA reads TGTGCCAGCAGCTCAGCGGCTAGTCCCTACGAGCAGTACTTC. Protein sequence: CASSSAASPYEQYF.

This chain joins TRBV29-1 and TRBJ1-4, with a tentative D call TRBD1 (5 bases). The CDR3 contains 13 residues. V was pared by 3 bases and J by 5 bases, with 10 bases between. Germline V CDR1 and CDR2: SQVTM, ANQGSEA. This CDR3 reads CSVDSGGNEKLFF. The CDR3 nucleotides are TGCAGCGTTGACTCGGGGGGAAATGAAAAACTGTTTTTT.

This CDR3 is CASSRYRGEEQYF. DNA of the CDR3: TGCGCCAGCAGTAGGTACAGGGGCGAGGAGCAGTACTTC. The rearrangement uses TRBV10-1 and TRBJ2-7, with 7 nucleotides matching TRBD1. The germline CDR1 and CDR2 sequences are WNHNN and SYGVQD (reference sequence). This CDR3 spans 13 amino acids. Trimming at V came to 5 bases and at J to 7 bases, leaving 8 bases not matched to a gene.

This clone occurred once. The V and J genes are TRBV9 and TRBJ1-1; perhaps TRBD1 as D (6 bases). CDR3 length: 14 amino acids. The germline V gene has CDR1 SGDLS and CDR2 YYNGEE. V was clipped by 3 bases and J by 3 bases, with 12 bases between them. The CDR3 region is CASSAGGGHTEAFF. The CDR3 DNA follows: TGTGCCAGCAGCGCCGGGGGGGGGCACACTGAAGCTTTCTTT.

The chain recombines TRBV6-6 with TRBJ1-1, with a weak D call TRBD1 (6 bases). The CDR3 has 13 amino acids. V was clipped by 5 bases and J by 8 bases, with 15 bases between them. CDR1 is MNHNY, CDR2 SVGAGI, per germline (reference sequence). The CDR3 DNA reads as TGTGCCAGCAGTGATACAGGGATCCCAGAAGCTTTCTTT. This encodes CASSDTGIPEAFF.

CDR3 DNA: TGTGCCAGCAGCCAAGATTGGGGGGGCAATCAGCCCCAGCATTTT. Protein: CASSQDWGGNQPQHF. The rearrangement uses TRBV4-2 and TRBJ1-5; tentatively, D is TRBD1 (5 bases). Between the trimmed V and J ends, which lost 0 bases and 2 bases, there was a span of 8 bases. CDR3 length: 15 residues. Per germline, CDR1 LGHNA and CDR2 YNFKEQ.

V gene TRBV6-5 combines with J gene TRBJ1-3; TRBD1 agrees at 7 bases. Germline CDR1 reads MNHEY; CDR2 reads SVGAGI. CDR3 length: 16 amino acids. The V segment lost 0 bases and the J segment 5 bases; nucleotides outside the gene matches: 7. CDR3 coding DNA: TGTGCCAGCAGTTACTCAAAGGGGGCCGGGAGAAACACCATATATTTT. Its protein product is CASSYSKGAGRNTIYF.

The chain joins TRBV7-9 to TRBJ2-2; D is possibly TRBD2 (6 bases). The CDR3 loop spans 16 amino acids. In germline, CDR1 is SEHNR, CDR2 FQNEAQ (reference sequence). Between the trimmed V and J ends, which lost 0 bases and 1 base, there was a span of 9 bases. Written as DNA, the CDR3 is TGTGCCAGCAGCTTAGCCTCCGGGAGGAACACCGGGGAGCTGTTTTTT. Translated, it gives CASSLASGRNTGELFF.

The gene calls are TRBV11-2 and TRBJ1-1; possibly TRBD1 for D (6 bases). The CDR3 totals 14 residues. Trimming removed 1 base from V and 5 bases from J, with 11 bases in between. Per the germline V gene, CDR1 is SGHAT and CDR2 is FQNNGV. Here the CDR3 reads CASSLVGGRTEAFF. The CDR3 DNA reads TGTGCCAGCAGCTTAGTTGGGGGCCGGACTGAAGCTTTCTTT. The complete variable domain, with remaining parts taken from reference TRBV11-2 and TRBJ1-1, reads EAGVAQSPRYKIIEKRQSVAFWCNPISGHATLYWYQQILGQGPKLLIQFQNNGVVDDSQLPKDRFSAERLKGVDSTLKIQPAKLEDSAVYLCASSLVGGRTEAFFGQGTRLTVV.

The genes are TRBV28 and TRBJ1-5; tentatively, D is TRBD1 (5 bases). CDR1 and CDR2 (germline): MDHEN, SYDVKM. This CDR3 spans 16 amino acids. V lost 3 bases, J lost 7 bases, and 19 bases lay in between. CDR3 sequence: CASSFRGRGVGQPQHF. The CDR3 DNA reads TGTGCCAGCAGTTTTAGGGGAAGGGGCGTCGGGCAGCCCCAGCATTTT.

The chain couples TRBV4-1 to TRBJ2-5; possible D gene TRBD2, 6 bases. Per germline, CDR1 MGHRA and CDR2 YSYEKL. The CDR3 spans 16 residues. V was pared by 6 bases and J by 3 bases, with 20 bases between. The CDR3, as DNA: TGCGCCAGCAGTTTAAGCGGGTCACTAGAGGAAGAGACCCAGTACTTC. Encoded protein: CASSLSGSLEEETQYF.